The clone carrying this T cell receptor beta chain was detected once. Its specificity is not known. In germline, CDR1 is LGHNA, CDR2 YSLEER. The CDR3 consists of 14 residues. The V gene lost 0 bases and the J gene lost 2 bases, with 8 bases spanning the gap. This record belongs to a study of response to subunit inactivated influenza vaccine. General observations from the study: A suggestion made by the authors is that each seasonal influenza vaccination recruits few new T cells.

TCRdb analysed the RT-PCR reads with MiXCR anew, one entry per CDR3 protein. This table has about 160,000 distinct CDR3 sequences, about a tenth appearing once. This sample comprised non-naive T cells sorted from PBMCs, obtained about 40 days after vaccination. V is TRBV4-3 and J is TRBJ2-7; D uncertain. The source is a man aged 50 or older who received an inactivated influenza vaccine. The CDR3 DNA is TGCGCCAGCAGCCAAGATGAACAGACCTACGAGCAGTACTTC. It codes for CASSQDEQTYEQYF.